This T cell receptor (beta chain) was identified during a study of blood T cell repertoires in COVID-19. Measured with immunoSEQ multiplex PCR; TCRdb has only the in-frame clones, and not every one. The sample holds around 180,000 clones; about four fifths are singletons and the top ten take around 12%. The material sequenced was PBMCs or T cells enriched from blood (not recorded which). The receptor's source is a man aged 50 or older who had recovered from COVID-19.

The CDR3, as DNA: TGCGCCAGCAGCTTGGACAGGGGGTCTGACGAGCAGTACTTC. Translation gives CASSLDRGSDEQYF. The rearrangement links TRBV5-1 to TRBJ2-7; TRBD1 agrees at 8 bases. With 0 bases clipped from V and 5 bases from J, the junction kept 4 bases outside the gene matches. The CDR3 is 14 amino acids. Germline lookup yields CDR1 SGHRS and CDR2 YFSETQ.